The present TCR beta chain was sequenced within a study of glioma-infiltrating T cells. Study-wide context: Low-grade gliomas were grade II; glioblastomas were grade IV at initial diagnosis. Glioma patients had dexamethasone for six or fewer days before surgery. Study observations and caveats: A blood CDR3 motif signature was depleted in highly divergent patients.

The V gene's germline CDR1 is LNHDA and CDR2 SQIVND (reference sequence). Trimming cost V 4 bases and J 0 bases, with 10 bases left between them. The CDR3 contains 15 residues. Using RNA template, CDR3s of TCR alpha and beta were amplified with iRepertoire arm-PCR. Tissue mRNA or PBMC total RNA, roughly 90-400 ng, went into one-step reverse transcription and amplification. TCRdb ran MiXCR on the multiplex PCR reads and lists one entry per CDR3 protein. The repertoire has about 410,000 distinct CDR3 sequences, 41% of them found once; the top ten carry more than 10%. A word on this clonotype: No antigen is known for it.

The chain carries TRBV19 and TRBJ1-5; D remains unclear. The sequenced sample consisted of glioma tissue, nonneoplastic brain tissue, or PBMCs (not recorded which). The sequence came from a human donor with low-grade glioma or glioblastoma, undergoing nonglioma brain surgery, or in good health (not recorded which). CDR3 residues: CASSTSDNSNQPQHF. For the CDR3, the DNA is TGTGCCAGTAGTACTTCCGACAATAGCAATCAGCCCCAGCATTTT.